This T cell receptor (beta chain) appears in the sequencing data of a study of molecular identifiers for immune sequencing clone quantification. Study-level information: In replicates, the authors split RNA from roughly 20,000 or 100,000 naive CD8 cells five ways and sequenced four.

One entry per CDR3 protein results from TCRdb running MiXCR on the PCR reads. Of 350,000 or so distinct CDR3 sequences detected, over 20% appear once; the ten largest clones hold 0.81%. The study, taken as a whole, reports: More than 97% of effector molecules, versus under 1% of naive-cell molecules, belonged to clones above 20 RNA copies. Highly expanded clone sizes could be underestimated by identical TCR molecules sharing a barcode.

As to this clonotype: Its matching antigen is unknown.

Sorting isolated naive CD8 T cells as CD8+CD4-CCR7+CD45RA+ events. This CDR3 comprises 17 residues. Trimming cost V 6 bases and J 3 bases; bases outside gene matches: 12. Per germline, CDR1 MNHNS and CDR2 SASEGT. This rearrangement joins TRBV6-1 to TRBJ2-3; 10 bases fit TRBD1. This receptor was obtained from a human donor in good health. Some libraries in this study had Jurkat cell RNA spiked in. Input material: naive CD8+ T cells from blood, with Jurkat cell RNA spiked in. Subset of the sample: FACS-sorted CD8+CD4-CCR7+CD45RA+ naive T cells. The CDR3 coding sequence is TGTGCCAGCAGATCGGGACAGGGGATGGGGGGGACAGATACGCAGTATTTT. Amino acids: CASRSGQGMGGTDTQYF.